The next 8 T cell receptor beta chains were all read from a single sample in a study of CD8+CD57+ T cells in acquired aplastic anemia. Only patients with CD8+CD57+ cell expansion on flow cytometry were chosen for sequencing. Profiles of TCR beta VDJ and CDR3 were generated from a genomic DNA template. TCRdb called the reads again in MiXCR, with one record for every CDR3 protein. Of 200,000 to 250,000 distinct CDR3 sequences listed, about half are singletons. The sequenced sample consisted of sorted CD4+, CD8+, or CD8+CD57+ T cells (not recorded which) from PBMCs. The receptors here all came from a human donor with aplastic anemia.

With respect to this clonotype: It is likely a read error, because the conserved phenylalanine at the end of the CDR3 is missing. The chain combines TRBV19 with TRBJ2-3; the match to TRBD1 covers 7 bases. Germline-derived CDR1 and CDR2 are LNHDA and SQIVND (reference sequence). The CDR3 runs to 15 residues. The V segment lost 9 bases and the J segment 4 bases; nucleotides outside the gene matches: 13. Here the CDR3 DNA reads TGTGCCAGCAGCTCGACAGGGCAGAGCCCAGATACGCAGTATATT. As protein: CASSSTGQSPDTQYI.

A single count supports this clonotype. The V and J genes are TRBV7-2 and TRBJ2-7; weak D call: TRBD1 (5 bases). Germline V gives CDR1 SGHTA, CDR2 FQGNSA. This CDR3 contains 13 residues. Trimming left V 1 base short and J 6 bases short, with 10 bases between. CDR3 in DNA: TGTGCCAGCAGCTTAGTGTCAGGGCGCGAGCAGTACTTC. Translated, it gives CASSLVSGREQYF.

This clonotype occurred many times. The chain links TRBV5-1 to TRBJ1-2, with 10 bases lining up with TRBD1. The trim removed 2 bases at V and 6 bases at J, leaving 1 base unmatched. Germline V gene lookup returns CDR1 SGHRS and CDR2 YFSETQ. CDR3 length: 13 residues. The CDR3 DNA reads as TGCGCCAGCAGCTTAGGACAGGGGGATGGCTACACCTTC. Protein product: CASSLGQGDGYTF.

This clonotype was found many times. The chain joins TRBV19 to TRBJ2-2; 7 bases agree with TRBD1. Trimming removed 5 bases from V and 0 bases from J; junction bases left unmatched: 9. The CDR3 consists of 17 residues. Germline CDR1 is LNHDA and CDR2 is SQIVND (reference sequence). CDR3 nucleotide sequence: TGTGCCAGTAGTCTGACCGGGACAGTCGCGAACACCGGGGAGCTGTTTTTT. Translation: CASSLTGTVANTGELFF.

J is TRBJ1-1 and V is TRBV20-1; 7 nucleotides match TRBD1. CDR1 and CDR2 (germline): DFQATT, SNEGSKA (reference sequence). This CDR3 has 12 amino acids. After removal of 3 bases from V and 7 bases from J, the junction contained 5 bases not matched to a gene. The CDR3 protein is CSARKTGIEAFF. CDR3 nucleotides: TGCAGTGCTAGGAAGACAGGGATTGAAGCTTTCTTT.

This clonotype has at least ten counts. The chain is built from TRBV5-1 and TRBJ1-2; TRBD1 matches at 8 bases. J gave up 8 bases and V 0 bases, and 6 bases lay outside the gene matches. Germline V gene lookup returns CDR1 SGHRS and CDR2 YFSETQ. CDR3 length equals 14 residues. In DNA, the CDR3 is TGCGCCAGCAGCTTGGGACAGGGGCGAATCGGCTACACCTTC. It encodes CASSLGQGRIGYTF.

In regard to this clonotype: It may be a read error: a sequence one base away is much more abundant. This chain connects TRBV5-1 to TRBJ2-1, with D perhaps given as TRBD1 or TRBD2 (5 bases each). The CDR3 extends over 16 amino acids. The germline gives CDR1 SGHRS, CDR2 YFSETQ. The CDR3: CASSLGGMGLINGQFF. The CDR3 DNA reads TGCGCCAGCAGCTTGGGGGGGATGGGTCTCATCAATGGGCAGTTCTTC.

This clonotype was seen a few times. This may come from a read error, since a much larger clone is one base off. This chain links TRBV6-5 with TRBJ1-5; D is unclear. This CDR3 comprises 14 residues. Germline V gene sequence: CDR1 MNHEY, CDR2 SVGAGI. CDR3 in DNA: TGTGCCGGCAGTTACGGTGCAGGCAATCAGCCCCAGCATTTT. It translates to CAGSYGAGNQPQHF.